One and the same sample provided the 27 T cell receptor beta chains below, sequenced in a study of blood T cells in healthy people across ages (dated by TCRdb to between 2015 and 2016). Library generation was performed with 5' RACE. Sequencing took place on an Illumina HiSeq 2500. A second PCR of about 7 to 12 cycles was performed with a sample-barcoded 5' primer and a J-beta primer mix. TCRdb reran the public reads through fastp at Q25 and MiXCR, keeping productive beta chains. Identical CDR3 proteins give one entry, which carries the most common genes and DNA. The sample yields 780,000 or so distinct CDR3 sequences; roughly three fifths were counted once. Around a quarter of the sample is in the top ten clones. The sequencing sample was made of blood. These receptors were obtained from a man aged 40-50 years in good health.

In DNA, the CDR3 is TGTGCCAGCAGTTCTAACAGGCCCTCCTACGAGCAGTACTTC. This gives the protein CASSSNRPSYEQYF. This chain connects TRBV12-3 or TRBV12-4 to TRBJ2-7, with D possibly being TRBD1 (5 bases). This CDR3 is built from 14 residues. Trimming left V 4 bases short and J 0 bases short, with 10 bases between.

This clonotype was counted only a few times. The rearrangement joins TRBV7-9 to TRBJ1-4, with 7 positions matching TRBD1. V dropped 7 bases and J dropped 6; count of bases not matched to a gene: 8. The CDR3 runs to 14 residues. CDR1 SEHNR and CDR2 FQNEAQ come from the germline V gene (reference sequence). The CDR3 loop reads CASTEPGGYEKLFF. The CDR3 nucleotides are TGTGCCAGCACCGAACCAGGGGGGTATGAAAAACTGTTTTTT.

Ten or more counts support this clonotype. A read error may produce the germline difference seen at one junction end. The chain is built from TRBV5-1 and TRBJ2-1, with D possibly being TRBD1 (5 bases). CDR1 and CDR2 from the germline V gene are SGHRS and YFSETQ. The CDR3 extends over 15 amino acids. The CDR3 DNA reads TGTGCCAGCAGTTTGGGCCAGGGCTCCTACAATGAGCAGTTCTTC. Translating it yields CASSLGQGSYNEQFF.

This chain links TRBV20-1 with TRBJ2-5, with 12 bases fitting TRBD2. From germline, CDR1 is DFQATT and CDR2 SNEGSKA (reference sequence). There are 18 residues in the CDR3. With V trimmed by 1 base and J by 0 bases, 9 bases remained unmatched. The CDR3 protein is CSARVRTSGEEYQETQYF. The CDR3 DNA is TGCAGTGCTAGAGTACGGACTAGCGGGGAAGAGTACCAAGAGACCCAGTACTTC.

This chain links TRBV20-1 with TRBJ2-5; D is perhaps TRBD1 (5 bases). The last part of the DNA fits TRBJ2-7 better; the J call may be wrong. This CDR3 contains 14 residues. Germline CDR1 and CDR2: DFQATT and SNEGSKA (reference sequence). The CDR3 loop is CSARDQGKRYEQYF. In DNA, the CDR3 is TGCAGTGCTAGAGATCAGGGAAAGCGCTACGAGCAGTACTTC.

The rearrangement uses TRBV20-1 and TRBJ2-5, with 8 bases that match TRBD2. The CDR3 spans 13 residues. V gave up 6 bases and J gave up 3 bases; unmatched junction bases: 6. Per the germline V gene, CDR1 is DFQATT and CDR2 is SNEGSKA (reference sequence). DNA for the CDR3: TGCAGTGCCCAGCGGGAGTTCAAAGAGACCCAGTACTTC. Protein product: CSAQREFKETQYF.

This clonotype appeared once. The chain links TRBV20-1 to TRBJ1-1, with a possible D match to TRBD1 (5 bases). This CDR3 spans 14 amino acids. CDR1 is DFQATT, CDR2 SNEGSKA, per germline (reference sequence). The CDR3 sequence is CRSGVPGSGPGAFF. In DNA, the CDR3 is TGCAGGAGCGGCGTTCCAGGATCGGGACCTGGAGCTTTCTTT.

The genes are TRBV9 and TRBJ2-3; TRBD1 agrees at 8 bases. The CDR3 has 15 residues. The J segment lost 2 bases and the V segment lost 0 bases, leaving 2 bases of the junction unmatched. Germline V CDR1 and CDR2: SGDLS, YYNGEE. CDR3 loop: CASSVGDRYTDTQYF. The CDR3 DNA follows: TGTGCCAGCAGCGTAGGGGACAGGTACACAGATACGCAGTATTTT.

The J gene is TRBJ2-7, the V gene TRBV4-3; D uncertain. The CDR3 loop spans 14 amino acids. The germline gives CDR1 LGHNA, CDR2 YSLEER. V lost 1 base to trimming and J lost 2 bases, with 9 bases between them. The CDR3 sequence is CASSQGTLAYEQYF. The CDR3 DNA reads as TGCGCCAGCAGCCAAGGGACGCTTGCCTACGAGCAGTACTTC.

This chain links TRBV25-1 with TRBJ2-1; TRBD2 matches 7 bases. V lost 3 bases, J lost 3 bases, and 5 bases stayed unmatched. The germline V gene has CDR1 MGHDK and CDR2 SYGVNS. The CDR3 extends over 15 amino acids. The CDR3 spells CASSDAGVDYNEQFF. For the CDR3, the DNA is TGTGCCAGCAGTGACGCGGGGGTGGACTACAATGAGCAGTTCTTC.

V usage is TRBV12-3 or TRBV12-4 and J usage is TRBJ1-6; D is ambiguous. The CDR3 consists of 15 residues. V lost 6 bases to trimming and J lost 1 base, with 10 bases between them. Written as DNA, the CDR3 is TGTGCCAGCAGCAAACGCGGGTCCTATAATTCACCCCTCCACTTT. It specifies CASSKRGSYNSPLHF.

J is TRBJ2-1 and V is TRBV11-3; 7 positions match TRBD1. The length of the CDR3 is 17 residues. From germline, CDR1 is SGHNT and CDR2 YENEEA. V dropped 5 bases and J dropped 6; count of bases not matched to a gene: 16. The CDR3 reads CASSGPNRDSQTNEQFF. CDR3 DNA: TGTGCCAGCAGCGGGCCGAATAGGGACAGCCAAACCAATGAGCAGTTCTTC.

The chain couples TRBV24-1 to TRBJ2-1, with 8 nucleotides matching TRBD2. V shed 1 base, J shed 10 bases, and the junction held 14 bases outside the gene matches. The germline V gene encodes CDR1 KGHDR and CDR2 SFDVKD. The CDR3 extends over 17 amino acids. CDR3 sequence (DNA): TGTGCCACCAGTGATTTCCAGACCACGGGACTAGTGCAGGAGCAGTTCTTC. The encoded protein is CATSDFQTTGLVQEQFF.

Concerning this clonotype: With a much larger clone just one base away, this may be a read error. The CDR3 region has the DNA TGTGCCAGCAGTTCAGCACCAGATACGCAGTATTTT. Translation: CASSSAPDTQYF. The chain combines TRBV12-3 or TRBV12-4 with TRBJ2-3; D unresolved. The CDR3 spans 12 residues. Trimming took 4 bases from V and 4 from J, leaving 6 bases between them.

The rearrangement uses TRBV29-1 and TRBJ2-1; D unresolved. Trimming took off 0 bases at V and 2 bases at J, with 11 bases between the two ends. In germline, CDR1 is SQVTM, CDR2 ANQGSEA. CDR3 length: 15 amino acids. Here the CDR3 reads CSVEEGPSPYNEQFF. The CDR3 nucleotides read TGCAGCGTTGAAGAGGGTCCGAGCCCCTACAATGAGCAGTTCTTC.

This clonotype was observed many times. This sequence joins TRBV20-1 and TRBJ1-2; 12 nucleotides line up with TRBD1. After removal of 2 bases from V and 7 bases from J, the junction contained 2 bases not matched to a gene. Germline V gene lookup returns CDR1 DFQATT and CDR2 SNEGSKA (reference sequence). The CDR3 length is 13 residues. CDR3 DNA sequence: TGCAGTGCTAGACCGGGACAGGGGGCTGGCTACACCTTC. Protein product: CSARPGQGAGYTF.

This chain links TRBV7-2 with TRBJ2-1, with D perhaps matching TRBD1 (5 bases). Germline CDR1 is SGHTA and CDR2 is FQGNSA. CDR3 length: 14 amino acids. V lost 2 bases and J lost 3, with 8 bases in between. Here the CDR3 DNA reads TGTGCCAGCAGCTTAAGGGGCTTCTACAATGAGCAGTTCTTC. This codes for CASSLRGFYNEQFF.

For this clonotype: The junction shows a germline mismatch at one end, possibly a read error. This rearrangement joins TRBV4-1 to TRBJ2-5; D is ambiguous. Germline assignment: CDR1 MGHRA and CDR2 YSYEKL. This CDR3 region has 14 residues. DNA of the CDR3: TGCGCCAGCAGCCAATATCCGGGTGAAGAGACCCTGTACTTC. This translates into CASSQYPGEETLYF.

This clonotype was recorded a few times. The chain joins TRBV6-4 to TRBJ2-2; D perhaps matches TRBD2 (5 bases). Per the germline V gene, CDR1 is MRHNA and CDR2 is SNTAGT. This CDR3 is built from 15 residues. V lost 3 bases and J 6 bases, leaving 14 bases between the germline ends. The CDR3 loop reads CASSEVAGQAGELFF. Here the CDR3 DNA reads TGTGCCAGCAGTGAGGTTGCGGGTCAAGCCGGGGAGCTGTTTTTT.

Written as DNA, the CDR3 is TGTGCCAGCACCCAAAGAGGATACGAGCAGTACTTC. It specifies CASTQRGYEQYF. This chain links TRBV6-2 or TRBV6-3 with TRBJ2-7; no clear D. This CDR3 has 12 amino acids. Germline V lookup: CDR1 MNHEY, CDR2 SVGEGT. Trimming took 7 bases from V and 4 from J, leaving 11 bases between them.

This clonotype occurred a few times. This sequence joins TRBV6-2 or TRBV6-3 and TRBJ2-5; tentative D call: TRBD2 (5 bases). With 6 bases removed from V and 4 bases from J, the gap between germline ends came to 15 bases. CDR3 length: 14 residues. CDR1 is MNHEY, CDR2 SVGEGT, per germline. This chain's CDR3 is CASSPPASRETQYF. In DNA, the CDR3 is TGTGCCAGCAGCCCCCCCGCTAGCAGAGAGACCCAGTACTTC.

V usage is TRBV29-1 and J usage is TRBJ2-7; the D is unclear. The CDR3 has 13 residues. Germline V CDR1 and CDR2: SQVTM, ANQGSEA. The V and J ends lost 7 bases and 1 base respectively, with 14 bases between them. CDR3 protein: CSATIGGSYEQYF. CDR3 coding DNA: TGCAGCGCGACGATTGGCGGTTCCTACGAGCAGTACTTC.

This clonotype was counted at least ten times. V is TRBV7-3 and J is TRBJ2-7; D gene ambiguous. Germline-derived CDR1 and CDR2 are SGHTA and FQGTGA. V lost 2 bases to trimming and J lost 5 bases, with 10 bases between them. The CDR3 loop spans 13 amino acids. As DNA, the CDR3 is TGTGCCAGCAGCTTAGATAGTAAGAACGAGCAGTACTTC. It translates to CASSLDSKNEQYF.

This clonotype was detected a few times. CDR3 in DNA: TGTGCCAGCAGCTTGACAGGGGATAGGACCCAGTACTTC. Protein: CASSLTGDRTQYF. J is TRBJ2-4 and V is TRBV7-3; 8 bases are a match to TRBD1. The J call is uncertain, as TRBJ2-5 better fits the DNA end. The CDR3 is 13 residues long. Germline values: CDR1 SGHTA, CDR2 FQGTGA.

The chain is built from TRBV4-1 and TRBJ2-1, with D maybe TRBD2 (6 bases). This CDR3 contains 14 residues. CDR1 is MGHRA, CDR2 YSYEKL, per germline. V lost 0 bases and J lost 8, with 11 bases in between. CDR3 nucleotide sequence: TGCGCCAGCAGCCAAGACCCCCGCGGGGATGAGCAGTTCTTC. Amino acid sequence: CASSQDPRGDEQFF.

The chain joins TRBV6-2 or TRBV6-3 to TRBJ1-5, with 7 nucleotides matching TRBD1. CDR1 MNHEY and CDR2 SVGEGT come from the germline V gene. The V segment lost 5 bases and the J segment 2 bases; nucleotides outside the gene matches: 9. The CDR3 runs 16 residues. The CDR3 sequence: CASSTREGQRNQPQHF. CDR3 bases: TGTGCCAGCAGTACACGCGAGGGACAGCGCAATCAGCCCCAGCATTTT.

J is TRBJ2-7 and V is TRBV25-1; either TRBD1 or TRBD2 may fit D (5 bases each). Germline CDR1 reads MGHDK; CDR2 reads SYGVNS. V was shortened by 4 bases and J by 2 bases, with 9 bases between the two germline ends. CDR3 length: 13 amino acids. DNA of the CDR3: TGTGCCAGCAGTGTATGGGGGACCTACGAGCAGTACTTC. Its translation: CASSVWGTYEQYF.